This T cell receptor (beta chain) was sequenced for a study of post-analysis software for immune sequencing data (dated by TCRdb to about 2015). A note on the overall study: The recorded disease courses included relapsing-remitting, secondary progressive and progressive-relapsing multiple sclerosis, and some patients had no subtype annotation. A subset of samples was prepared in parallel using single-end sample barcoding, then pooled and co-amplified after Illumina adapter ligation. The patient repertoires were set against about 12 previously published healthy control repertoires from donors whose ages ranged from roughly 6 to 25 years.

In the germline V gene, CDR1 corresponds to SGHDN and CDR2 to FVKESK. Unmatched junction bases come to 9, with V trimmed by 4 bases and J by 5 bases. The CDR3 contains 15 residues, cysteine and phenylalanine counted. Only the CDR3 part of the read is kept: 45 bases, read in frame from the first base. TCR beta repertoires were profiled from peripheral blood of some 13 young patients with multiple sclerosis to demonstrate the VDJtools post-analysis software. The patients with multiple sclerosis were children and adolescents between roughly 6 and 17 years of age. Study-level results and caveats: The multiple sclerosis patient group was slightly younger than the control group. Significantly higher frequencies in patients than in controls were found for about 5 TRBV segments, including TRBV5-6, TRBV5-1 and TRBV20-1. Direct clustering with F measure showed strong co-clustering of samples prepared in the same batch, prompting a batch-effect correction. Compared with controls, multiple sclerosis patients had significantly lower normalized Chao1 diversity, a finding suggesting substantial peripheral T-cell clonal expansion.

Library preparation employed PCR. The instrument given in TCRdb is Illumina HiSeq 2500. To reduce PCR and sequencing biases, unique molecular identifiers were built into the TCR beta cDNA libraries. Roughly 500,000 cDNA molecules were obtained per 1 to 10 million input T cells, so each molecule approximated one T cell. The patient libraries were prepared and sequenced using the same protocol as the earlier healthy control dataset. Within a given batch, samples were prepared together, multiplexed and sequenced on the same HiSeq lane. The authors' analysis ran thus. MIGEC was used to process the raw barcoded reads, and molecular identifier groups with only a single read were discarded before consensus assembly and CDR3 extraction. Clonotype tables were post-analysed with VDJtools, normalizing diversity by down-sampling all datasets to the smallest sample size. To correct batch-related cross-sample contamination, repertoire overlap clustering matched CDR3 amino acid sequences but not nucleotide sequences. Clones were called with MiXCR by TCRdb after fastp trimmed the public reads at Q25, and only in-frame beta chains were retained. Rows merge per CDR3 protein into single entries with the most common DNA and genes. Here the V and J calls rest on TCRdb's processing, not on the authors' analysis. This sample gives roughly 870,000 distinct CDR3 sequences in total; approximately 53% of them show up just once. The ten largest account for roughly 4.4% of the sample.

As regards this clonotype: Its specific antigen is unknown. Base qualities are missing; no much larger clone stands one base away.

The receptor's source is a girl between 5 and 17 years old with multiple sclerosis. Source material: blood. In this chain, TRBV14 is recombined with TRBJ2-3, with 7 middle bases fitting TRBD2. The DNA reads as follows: TGTGCCAGCAGCCCTAGCGGCGGGCGAGGAGATACGCAGTATTTT. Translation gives CASSPSGGRGDTQYF.